This T cell receptor beta chain emerged from a study of T cells expressing NK-cell markers. Looking at the study overall: The TCR beta repertoires originated in sorted CD3+CD56+NKG2C+, CD3+CD56+NKG2C- and CD3+CD56-NKG2C+ T cells.

General study results and limits: Among CD8+ T cells from several donors, dominant NKG2C+ clonotypes accounted for about 1.0-7.0%. Expanded NKG2C+ T cell clones were not confirmed as HCMV-specific.

Production of TCR beta cDNA relied on 5'RACE template switching with UMIs. TCRdb reworked the 5' RACE reads into one entry per CDR3 protein, no DNA. In total, the table holds 150,000 to 180,000 distinct CDR3 sequences. Germline values: CDR1 SGHNT, CDR2 YYREEE (reference sequence). The CDR3 length is 14 residues. With respect to this clonotype: Its antigen is as yet unknown.

Sequenced sample: blood T cells: a sorted CD56 or NKG2C T cell subset, CD4+ or CD8+ T cells, or bulk PBMC T cells (not recorded which). This clonotype was obtained from a woman aged 50 to 65 in good health. The rearrangement links TRBV5-4 to TRBJ1-1. The chain's CDR3 is CASSWGGPMAEAFF.